A selection of T cell receptor beta chains follows, all from one sample in a study of regulatory T cells in long-lasting Graves disease. TCRdb recomputed calls from the multiplex PCR reads with MiXCR, one row per CDR3 protein. This table has fewer than 500,000 distinct CDR3 sequences, roughly 17% appearing once. These data were likewise used in another study, on T cells in Graves' hyperthyroidism and ophthalmopathy.

The material was peripheral blood mononuclear cells (PBMCs), obtained at new diagnosis, from a patient treated with antithyroid drugs. These receptors were obtained from a man in his forties with Graves disease. Both conserved end residues are part of each CDR3. Each record gives: D gene, V gene, clone size, J gene, CDR3 DNA, CDR3 protein. D genes are given only for firm matches. Clone size is stated in some rows and not others, as once, few, many or a class when expanded.

.	TRBV2	few	TRBJ2-4	TGTGCCAGCAGTGAAGCGCCCGGTTTGGGTGCCAAAAACATTCAGTACTTC	CASSEAPGLGAKNIQYF
TRBD1	TRBV13	.	TRBJ2-5	TGTGCCAGCAGGGAAGGGACAGGGGTCAAGACCCAGTACTTC	CASREGTGVKTQYF
TRBD2	TRBV3-1	many	TRBJ2-2	TGTGCCAGCAGCCAAGATCTAAGGACTAGGATATCCGGGGAGCTGTTTTTT	CASSQDLRTRISGELFF
.	TRBV6-1	few	TRBJ2-2	TGTGCCATTGCCTCGTTTGGGATCACCGGGGAGCTGTTTTTT	CAIASFGITGELFF
TRBD1	TRBV12-3/TRBV12-4	many	TRBJ2-1	TGTGCCAGCAGTTTAGGGGACAGGGGGTTATACAATGAGCAGTTCTTC	CASSLGDRGLYNEQFF
.	TRBV12-3/TRBV12-4	many	TRBJ2-7	TGTGCCAGCAGCCGGGTACCCTCCTACGAGCAGTACTTC	CASSRVPSYEQYF
.	TRBV2	many	TRBJ2-6	TGTGCCAGCAGACCAATGGTGACTGGGGCCAACGTCCTGACTTTC	CASRPMVTGANVLTF
TRBD1	TRBV24-1	.	TRBJ1-2	TGTGCCACCAGTGATTTGCCTACAGGGGTTGACTATGGCTACACCTTC	CATSDLPTGVDYGYTF
.	TRBV5-5	many	TRBJ2-2	TGTGCCAGCAGGGCTAACACCGGGGAGCTGTTTTTT	CASRANTGELFF
.	TRBV20-1	many	TRBJ2-2	TGCAGTGCTAGGCGACTAGACACCGGGGAGCTGTTTTTT	CSARRLDTGELFF
.	TRBV24-1	few	TRBJ2-5	TGTGCCACCAGTCTGAAAGAGACCCAGCACTTC	CATSLKETQHF
TRBD2	TRBV6-1	many	TRBJ2-3	TGTGCCAGCACCCCTAGCGGGCGCACAGATACGCAGTATTTT	CASTPSGRTDTQYF
.	TRBV3-1	few	TRBJ2-2	TGTGCCAGCAGCCAAGGGTCCCCAACAGGGCAGAACACCGGGGAGCTGTTTTTT	CASSQGSPTGQNTGELFF
.	TRBV7-8	.	TRBJ2-5	TGTGCCAGCAGCTTAGCGCAAGGTTGGGAGACCCAGTACTTC	CASSLAQGWETQYF
TRBD2	TRBV12-5	many	TRBJ2-3	TGTGCTAGTGGTTTGGCCACTCGGACTAGCGGGAGGGCAGATACGCAGTATTTT	CASGLATRTSGRADTQYF
.	TRBV20-1	.	TRBJ1-2	TGCAGTGCACCGCCAGGGAGGCAAAGCTACACCTTC	CSAPPGRQSYTF
.	TRBV2	many	TRBJ2-3	TGTGCCAGCAGCGATCCTATTTGGGTGCGTTCCGCTATTAACACAGATACGCAGTATTTT	CASSDPIWVRSAINTDTQYF
.	TRBV20-1	.	TRBJ1-3	TGCAGTGCTAGTATTTGGCTGGGCAGGTCCTCTGGAAACACCATATATTTT	CSASIWLGRSSGNTIYF
.	TRBV5-5	many	TRBJ1-2	TGTGCCAGCAGCCTTGGGACAACCAATGGCTACACCTTC	CASSLGTTNGYTF
.	TRBV19	.	TRBJ2-1	TGTGCCACGAAATCGAGTGGGACAGAGCAGTTCTTC	CATKSSGTEQFF
TRBD2	TRBV20-1	.	TRBJ2-7	TGCAGTGCTAGAGATCCGGCGGGAGCGGGGGAGCAGTACTTC	CSARDPAGAGEQYF
.	TRBV2	many	TRBJ2-7	TGTGCCAGCAGTGTCTACATCTACGAGCAGTACTTC	CASSVYIYEQYF
.	TRBV24-1	.	TRBJ2-1	TGTGCCACCAGTGATTCGACCGGGAGTTCCCCGAGACATTACAATGAGCAGTTCTTC	CATSDSTGSSPRHYNEQFF
TRBD2	TRBV6-1	few	TRBJ2-1	TGTGCCAGCAGAGCCCAAAGGCGGGAGGGCCTAATTCTCCATGAGCAGTTCTTC	CASRAQRREGLILHEQFF
.	TRBV6-1	few	TRBJ1-3	TGTGCCAGCAGCCGCGGGACTCCTGGAAACACCATATATTTT	CASSRGTPGNTIYF
TRBD2	TRBV28	many	TRBJ2-7	TGTGCCAGCAGCTTGATACTGAGGGGGACTAGCGGGAGAGTGGAGCAGTACTTC	CASSLILRGTSGRVEQYF
.	TRBV20-1	.	TRBJ1-5	TGCAGTGTTAGGGGGGGGGGCACAGGAAATCAGCCCCAGCATTTT	CSVRGGGTGNQPQHF
TRBD1	TRBV28	many	TRBJ1-5	TGTGCCAGCAGGAGAGAGACGGGACAGGGGGGCAATCAGCCCCAGCATTTT	CASRRETGQGGNQPQHF
TRBD1	TRBV6-1	few	TRBJ1-5	TGTGCCAGCAGGCAGGACAGGGTTAACGATCAGCCCCAGCATTTT	CASRQDRVNDQPQHF
.	TRBV27	few	TRBJ2-3	TGTGCCAGCAGTCAGGCCGTTAGTGGCGGAGATACGCAGTATTTT	CASSQAVSGGDTQYF
.	TRBV7-3	.	TRBJ2-7	TGTGCCAGCAGCTTATTCTACGGCTACGAGCAGTACTTC	CASSLFYGYEQYF
.	TRBV24-1	few	TRBJ2-2	TGTGCCACCAGTGACTCAACAAGATCCGGGGAGCTGTTTTTT	CATSDSTRSGELFF
.	TRBV30	many	TRBJ2-7	TGTGCCTGGAGTTCTCCCCCCCCGGGACACTTCTCCTACGAGCAGTACTTC	CAWSSPPPGHFSYEQYF
TRBD1	TRBV28	many	TRBJ1-2	TGTGCCAGCACGGGACAGGGGGACTATGGCTACACCTTC	CASTGQGDYGYTF
.	TRBV27	many	TRBJ2-1	TGTGCCAGCAGCTCCATGACTAGTCGTATTGAGCAGTTCTTC	CASSSMTSRIEQFF
.	TRBV20-1	many	TRBJ1-5	TGCAGTGCTCCAGGTACCAATCAGCCCCAGCATTTT	CSAPGTNQPQHF
.	TRBV30	many	TRBJ2-7	TGTGCCTGGAGTGTACAGACCCACGAGCAGTACTTC	CAWSVQTHEQYF
.	TRBV2	many	TRBJ2-7	TGTGCCAGCAGTGCGACAGGCTATACCTACGAGCAGTACTTC	CASSATGYTYEQYF
TRBD2	TRBV5-1	many	TRBJ2-2	TGCGCCAGCAGCTTGGGGCTAGCGGGACCCAACACCGGGGAGCTGTTTTTT	CASSLGLAGPNTGELFF
.	TRBV6-9	.	TRBJ2-5	TGTGCCAGCAGTTACTCCACCCAGCGGGAGACCCAGTACTTC	CASSYSTQRETQYF
TRBD2	TRBV10-3	many	TRBJ2-7	TGTGCCATCAGTGCGCCTGGGACTAGCGGTACCTACGAGCAGTACTTC	CAISAPGTSGTYEQYF
.	TRBV6-1	.	TRBJ1-5	TGTGTCAGCAGACAAGATAGCAATCAGCCCCAGCATTTT	CVSRQDSNQPQHF
.	TRBV6-1	many	TRBJ2-7	TGTCCAACTTGCTGGGTAGTTACCTACGAGCAGTACTTC	CPTCWVVTYEQYF
.	TRBV11-2	many	TRBJ2-5	TGTGCCACCAGGGGCGAGTCTGAGACCCAGTACTTC	CATRGESETQYF
.	TRBV28	many	TRBJ2-7	TGTGCCAGCAGAGATAGCTACGAGCAGTACTTC	CASRDSYEQYF
.	TRBV9	.	TRBJ1-1	TGTGCCAGCAGCCCCATCTGGAGGGACACTGAAGCTTTCTTT	CASSPIWRDTEAFF
.	TRBV12-3/TRBV12-4	many	TRBJ2-5	TGTGCCAGCAGTCGGGACGATAGAGAGACCCAGTACTTC	CASSRDDRETQYF
TRBD2	TRBV4-1	.	TRBJ2-7	TGCGCCAGCAGCCCGTCGACTAGCGGGAGGTCCTACGAGCAGTACTTC	CASSPSTSGRSYEQYF
TRBD2	TRBV30	many	TRBJ2-5	TGTGCCTGGAGTAGGCTAGCGGGAGGAGGTGAGACCCAGTACTTC	CAWSRLAGGGETQYF
.	TRBV12-3/TRBV12-4	.	TRBJ2-7	TGTGCCAGCAGGCTTACAGGAGTTTTCAAGCAGTACTTC	CASRLTGVFKQYF
.	TRBV28	many	TRBJ1-5	TGTGCCAGCAGTTTGGGGTCAAGGAATAAGCCCCAGCATTTT	CASSLGSRNKPQHF
TRBD2	TRBV6-1	few	TRBJ2-7	TGTGCCAGCAGTCCCCGTCGGGACTACCACGAGCAGTACTTC	CASSPRRDYHEQYF
.	TRBV28	many	TRBJ1-1	TGTGCCAGCACCCCAGGGGCTTTGCGGGACACTGAAGCTTTCTTT	CASTPGALRDTEAFF
.	TRBV16	.	TRBJ2-1	TGTGCCAGCCGTAAGGGGGTGATTAGCGGCTACAATGAGCAGTTCTTC	CASRKGVISGYNEQFF
TRBD1	TRBV6-4	few	TRBJ1-5	TGTGCCAGCAGTGCCCGGGACAGGGGGCTCAATCAGCCCCAGCATTTT	CASSARDRGLNQPQHF
TRBD1	TRBV28	many	TRBJ2-7	TGTGCCAGCAGTACCACGGGAAGGGGGCCAGTCGAGCAGTACTTC	CASSTTGRGPVEQYF
.	TRBV7-2	many	TRBJ1-4	TGTGCCAGCAGCTTGTCATGGATGGCTAATGAAAAACTGTTTTTT	CASSLSWMANEKLFF
.	TRBV28	many	TRBJ1-2	TGTGCCAGCAGTTTATTACGTATCGGCTACACCTTC	CASSLLRIGYTF
.	TRBV29-1	many	TRBJ2-1	TGCAGCGTCGGGGAGTCAGCCTACAATGAGCAGTTCTTC	CSVGESAYNEQFF